These T cell receptor beta chains were read from a single sample in a study of cytomegalovirus exposure and HLA in healthy donors. Clones were read by immunoSEQ multiplex PCR, and TCRdb kept only the in-frame ones, dropping some. Of more than 95,000 clones listed, around 9.1% are singletons. The sequenced sample was PBMCs. The receptors come from a middle-aged man in good health and CMV-seropositive. The conserved cysteine and the conserved F or W are not part of the CDR3 here.

cdr3_aa,j_call,v_call
AWNEIRNTIY,TRBJ1-3,TRBV30
ASSMLGQGGGELF,TRBJ2-2,TRBV19
ASSQQQNTEAF,TRBJ1-1,TRBV4-1
ASSSGTGAHEQY,TRBJ2-7,TRBV7-3
ASSFHHGTDNTGELF,TRBJ2-2,TRBV7-6
ASSPTGTGTIQY,TRBJ2-4,TRBV7-9
ASTKHGSPLH,TRBJ1-6,TRBV25-1
ASSLGGLAGEETQY,TRBJ2-5,TRBV5-4
ASNVAGGANEQF,TRBJ2-1,TRBV7-9
ASSPQRTDSSGNTIY,TRBJ1-3,TRBV7-2
ASSTLMRAGQPYEQY,TRBJ2-7,TRBV27
ASSQRDGSLGYT,TRBJ1-2,TRBV7-8
ASSQVGLAEQF,TRBJ2-1,TRBV4-1
ASSPRGGGAYEQY,TRBJ2-7,TRBV5-1
ASSLVVSGNYEQY,TRBJ2-7,TRBV5-1
ASSSTDSGNTIY,TRBJ1-3,TRBV13
ASSFGIDEQF,TRBJ2-1,TRBV7-9
ASSSPGDYYGYT,TRBJ1-2,TRBV6-1
ASSISSSGRYNEQY,TRBJ2-7,TRBV19
ATHPSGRAYNEQF,TRBJ2-1,TRBV6-5
ASSPTGQNTEAF,TRBJ1-1,TRBV5-1
ASQDSSYNEQF,TRBJ2-1,TRBV5-1
ASARTMGNQPQH,TRBJ1-5,TRBV19
ASSLDPIGQSGEQF,TRBJ2-1,TRBV5-4
ASAGTSPYNEQF,TRBJ2-1,TRBV25-1
ASSGTGSTQY,TRBJ2-3,TRBV9
ASSIGLAGVNEQF,TRBJ2-1,TRBV19
ASSLRGLAGEGVYEQY,TRBJ2-7,TRBV27
ASSSPGGVRTDTQY,TRBJ2-3,TRBV28
ASGSGSRRPQH,TRBJ1-5,TRBV6-5